These 17 T cell receptor beta chains were sequenced from one sample in a study of blood T cell repertoires in COVID-19. Data came from immunoSEQ multiplex PCR; TCRdb stores just in-frame clones and leaves some out. The repertoire consists of about 80,000 clones, with around 79% occurring once and the leading ten covering approximately 12%. The sample comprised peripheral blood. The origin of the receptors is a man older than 75 with acute or convalescent COVID-19.

This clone has just one count. The genes are TRBV5-1 and TRBJ1-5; no clear D. With 0 bases removed from V and 8 bases from J, the gap between germline ends came to 12 bases. This CDR3 contains 14 residues. Per germline, CDR1 SGHRS and CDR2 YFSETQ. CDR3 sequence (DNA): TGCGCCAGCAGCTTGGCCGGAGAACGGGAGCCCCAGCATTTT. This sequence encodes CASSLAGEREPQHF. The variable domain in full, completed from reference TRBV5-1 and TRBJ1-5, reads KAGVTQTPRYLIKTRGQQVTLSCSPISGHRSVSWYQQTPGQGLQFLFEYFSETQRNKGNFPGRFSGRQFSNSRSEMNVSTLELGDSALYLCASSLAGEREPQHFGDGTRLSIL.

This clone was picked up one time. The chain employs TRBV19 and TRBJ1-3, with D possibly being TRBD1 (6 bases). Germline loops: CDR1 LNHDA, CDR2 SQIVND (reference sequence). The germline V and J ends were trimmed by 6 bases and 0 bases, with 18 bases remaining between them. This CDR3 has 17 residues. The CDR3 here is CASRRQAGSDSGNTIYF. CDR3 sequence (DNA): TGTGCCAGTAGGCGACAGGCTGGATCTGACTCTGGAAACACCATATATTTT.

The gene calls are TRBV19 and TRBJ1-4; D is ambiguous. CDR1 and CDR2 from the germline V gene are LNHDA and SQIVND (reference sequence). Trimming removed 3 bases from V and 6 bases from J, with 11 bases in between. The CDR3 is made up of 14 amino acids. The CDR3 loop reads CASSMTKSYEKLFF. CDR3 bases: TGTGCCAGTAGTATGACTAAGAGTTATGAAAAACTGTTTTTT.

V and J are TRBV4-1 and TRBJ2-7; weak D call: TRBD1 (6 bases). Germline CDR1 is MGHRA and CDR2 is YSYEKL. V was trimmed by 1 base and J by 2 bases, leaving 15 bases between them. This CDR3 has 16 residues. The CDR3 here is CASSQVFGQRAYEQYF. CDR3 nucleotides: TGCGCCAGCAGCCAAGTCTTCGGACAGCGCGCCTACGAGCAGTACTTC.

The gene calls are TRBV7-9 and TRBJ1-3; no clear D gene. CDR1 is SEHNR, CDR2 FQNEAQ, per germline (reference sequence). The CDR3 is made up of 15 amino acids. V was trimmed by 5 bases and J by 3 bases, leaving 14 bases between them. The CDR3 nucleotides read TGTGCCAGCAGCCCACCCTTTCGACTTGGAAACACCATATATTTT. Residues: CASSPPFRLGNTIYF.

This clone was seen once. The chain combines TRBV18 with TRBJ2-5; 10 bases are shared with TRBD2. V was pared by 3 bases and J by 5 bases, with 3 bases of the junction left unmatched. The CDR3 consists of 14 residues. Germline assignment: CDR1 KGHSH and CDR2 LQKENI. The CDR3 DNA reads TGTGCCAGCTCACCCTCTAGCGGGGGTGAGACCCAGTACTTC. Amino acids: CASSPSSGGETQYF.

The chain recombines TRBV5-1 with TRBJ1-2; weak D call: TRBD1 (6 bases). The germline V gene has CDR1 SGHRS and CDR2 YFSETQ. The CDR3 is 14 residues long. The V gene lost 0 bases and the J gene lost 8 bases, with 14 bases spanning the gap. The CDR3 bases are TGCGCCAGCAGCTTGGATGTGGGGGGGGGCGGCTACACCTTC. Its translation: CASSLDVGGGGYTF.

This chain uses TRBV5-6 with TRBJ2-5; 11 bases are a match to TRBD1. The CDR3 is made up of 14 amino acids. Per the germline V gene, CDR1 is SGHDT and CDR2 is YYEEEE. V gave up 4 bases and J gave up 5 bases; unmatched junction bases: 4. The CDR3 sequence: CASSVWTGGETQYF. CDR3 nucleotides: TGTGCCAGCAGCGTTTGGACAGGGGGCGAGACCCAGTACTTC.

This clone appeared a single time. One junction end does not reproduce the germline sequence, and a read error may be involved. This chain joins TRBV28 and TRBJ1-1; D gene uncertain. Germline values: CDR1 MDHEN, CDR2 SYDVKM. This CDR3 has 14 residues. The CDR3 nucleotides are TGTGCCAGCAGTTTCTTACAATCGAACGCTGAAGCTTTCTTT. It translates to CASSFLQSNAEAFF.

This clone has a handful of counts. The genes are TRBV2 and TRBJ1-2, with D maybe TRBD1 (5 bases). This CDR3 has 12 residues. Trimming shortened V by 3 bases and J by 5 bases, and 7 bases separated the two germline ends. Germline V CDR1 and CDR2: SNHLY, FYNNEI. The CDR3 is CASSDDSYGYTF. CDR3 bases: TGTGCCAGCAGTGATGACAGTTATGGCTACACCTTC.

V gene TRBV24-1 combines with J gene TRBJ2-7; tentative D call: TRBD2 (6 bases). This CDR3 has 13 amino acids. Trimming took 9 bases from V and 3 from J, leaving 14 bases between them. CDR1 is KGHDR, CDR2 SFDVKD, per germline. The CDR3 DNA reads as TGTGCCACCCATCCCCGGGAGAGCTACGAGCAGTACTTC. Translated, it gives CATHPRESYEQYF.

The rearrangement uses TRBV9 and TRBJ2-5, with 9 bases matching TRBD2. Unmatched junction bases numbered 8, after V lost 4 bases and J lost 1 base. From germline, CDR1 is SGDLS and CDR2 YYNGEE. The CDR3 extends over 16 amino acids. The CDR3 coding sequence is TGTGCCAGCAGCCCGGGACTAGCAGAAGCCCAAGAGACCCAGTACTTC. It yields the protein CASSPGLAEAQETQYF.

V usage is TRBV10-3 and J usage is TRBJ2-3; 15 nucleotides align to TRBD2. This CDR3 is 15 amino acids long. CDR1 and CDR2 (germline): ENHRY, SYGVKD. V shed 6 bases and J 6 bases; nucleotides not matched to a gene: 4. CDR3 residues: CAISTGTSGGDTQYF. The CDR3 coding sequence is TGTGCCATCAGCACCGGGACTAGCGGGGGGGATACGCAGTATTTT.

This clone has only a few counts. The chain couples TRBV7-9 to TRBJ1-2; D uncertain. Germline V gene lookup returns CDR1 SEHNR and CDR2 FQNEAQ (reference sequence). The V end was cut by 3 bases, the J end by 6 bases, with 8 bases between. The CDR3 totals 12 residues. CDR3 DNA: TGTGCCAGCAGCTTTAATCAGGATGGCTACACCTTC. Amino acid sequence: CASSFNQDGYTF.

This chain joins TRBV5-4 and TRBJ2-5; perhaps TRBD1 as D (6 bases). Germline values: CDR1 SGHNT, CDR2 YYREEE (reference sequence). With 4 bases removed from V and 5 bases from J, the gap between germline ends came to 12 bases. This CDR3 contains 13 residues. CDR3 protein: CASSPAQGETQYF. The DNA for the CDR3 is TGTGCCAGCAGCCCGGCGCAGGGGGAGACCCAGTACTTC.

This clone was found many times. The CDR3 nucleotides read TGTGCCAGCAGCCCCCGTAGATCCTCCTACGAGCAGTACTTC. Translation gives CASSPRRSSYEQYF. V is TRBV3-1 (or the pseudogene TRBV3-2) and J is TRBJ2-7; unclear D gene. The CDR3 has 14 amino acids. Trimming stripped 4 bases from V and 0 bases from J, with 10 bases between. From germline, CDR1 is LGHDT and CDR2 YNNKEL (reference sequence).

The chain uses TRBV5-4 and TRBJ2-6, with 8 bases that match TRBD1. This CDR3 spans 17 amino acids. Germline V lookup: CDR1 SGHNT, CDR2 YYREEE (reference sequence). The V gene end was trimmed by 2 bases and the J gene end by 1 base; junction bases not matched to a gene: 5. The CDR3 nucleotides read TGTGCCAGCAGCTTTGGGACAGGCTTTTCTGGGGCCAACGTCCTGACTTTC. Translated: CASSFGTGFSGANVLTF.